This section outlines one T cell receptor (beta chain) sequence together with its context. Its antigen is unknown. This sample is drawn from a study of T-cell reconstitution after alpha-beta-depleted transplantation in children. Notes on the study in general: The authors attributed T-cell counts and diversity one year after transplant mostly to newly produced T cells.

The CDR3 totals 13 residues. Trimming took off 2 bases at V and 6 bases at J, with 10 bases between the two ends. Library preparation (for TCRbeta) was performed with unique molecular identifiers. TCRdb analysed the PCR reads with MiXCR anew, one entry per CDR3 protein. The sample holds about a million distinct CDR3 sequences, about 29% seen once. Sequencing was performed on PBMCs, mostly from graft donor cells, taken 360 days after TCRalphabeta/CD19-depleted stem cell transplant. The V gene is TRBV12-3 or TRBV12-4, the J gene TRBJ1-2; D not resolved. This clonotype was obtained from a boy under two years old who had a stem cell transplant for SCID, so the T cells may come from the graft donor. The CDR3 spells CASSLINRDGYTF. The CDR3 bases are TGTGCCAGCAGTTTAATTAACAGAGATGGCTACACCTTC.